A selection of T cell receptor beta chains follows, all from one sample in a study of Graves' ophthalmopathy and Graves' hyperthyroidism. A single record per CDR3 protein comes from TCRdb applying MiXCR to the multiplex PCR reads. Of some 750,000 distinct CDR3 sequences in the sample, around 40% were seen once. The sequenced sample consisted of peripheral blood. The receptors were gathered from an adult man with Graves' ophthalmopathy. The CDR3 runs from the conserved cysteine through the conserved F or W. Fields, in order: D gene, J gene, clone size, V gene, CDR3 DNA, CDR3 protein. The D gene is left open where the match is weak. The listing skips clone size in some rows; elsewhere it reads once, few, many or a size class.

D: TRBD1; J: TRBJ2-7; size: many; V: TRBV7-9; DNA: TGTGCCAGCAGCAAACCGACAGGGAGAAACGAGCAGTACTTC; CDR3: CASSKPTGRNEQYF
D: -; J: TRBJ2-7; size: -; V: TRBV12-3/TRBV12-4; DNA: TGTGCCAGCAGCGTAGGAAGTAACGAGCAGTACTTC; CDR3: CASSVGSNEQYF
D: TRBD1; J: TRBJ1-5; size: many; V: TRBV7-2; DNA: TGTGCCAGCAGCTTAACGTTATCGGGACAGGGAGATCTTGGCCAGCATTTT; CDR3: CASSLTLSGQGDLGQHF
D: -; J: TRBJ2-5; size: once; V: TRBV19; DNA: TGTGCCAGTAGACTTGAGGGGAACGGAGAGACCCAGTACTTC; CDR3: CASRLEGNGETQYF
D: TRBD2; J: TRBJ2-3; size: few; V: TRBV10-3; DNA: TGTGCCATCAGTGAAAGCGGGAGGGCAGATACGCAGTATTTT; CDR3: CAISESGRADTQYF
D: TRBD2; J: TRBJ2-5; size: many; V: TRBV7-2; DNA: TGTGCCAGCAGCCCAATGGGCGGGGGGCCTGAGACCCAGTACTTC; CDR3: CASSPMGGGPETQYF
D: -; J: TRBJ2-6; size: many; V: TRBV10-3; DNA: TGTGCCAGCAGTGTCTCGGAGGGGGCCAACGTCCTGACTTTC; CDR3: CASSVSEGANVLTF
D: -; J: TRBJ2-2; size: -; V: TRBV19; DNA: TGTGCCAGTAGTATCTGGGGCTCGAACACCGGGGAACTGTTTTTT; CDR3: CASSIWGSNTGELFF
D: -; J: TRBJ1-1; size: few; V: TRBV7-2; DNA: TGTGCCAGCAGCTTAGGCGGGGACGGGGGCACTGAAGCTTTCTTT; CDR3: CASSLGGDGGTEAFF
D: -; J: TRBJ2-2; size: -; V: TRBV7-9; DNA: TGTGCCAGCAGCTTACCCTTCGGGGGCAGCACCGGGGAGCTGTTTTTT; CDR3: CASSLPFGGSTGELFF
D: TRBD1; J: TRBJ1-5; size: -; V: TRBV24-1; DNA: TGTGCCAGCAGTTTGACGGAGGGGGCTCGACAGCCCCAGCATTTT; CDR3: CASSLTEGARQPQHF
D: -; J: TRBJ1-1; size: many; V: TRBV20-1; DNA: TGCAGTGCTAGAGATCCGATGTCGACTGAAGCTTTCTTT; CDR3: CSARDPMSTEAFF
D: -; J: TRBJ2-5; size: -; V: TRBV9; DNA: TGTGCCAGCAGCCAAGATCCCGGGACAAAAGGGGAGACCCAGTACTTC; CDR3: CASSQDPGTKGETQYF
D: -; J: TRBJ2-7; size: -; V: TRBV6-5; DNA: TGTGCCAGCAGTTACATTAGGGGGGCCGGCGAGCAGTACTTC; CDR3: CASSYIRGAGEQYF
D: -; J: TRBJ2-5; size: -; V: TRBV19; DNA: TGTGCCAGTAGTATTAGCCCCTCTAGGGGCAGCCCGGAGACCCAGTACTTC; CDR3: CASSISPSRGSPETQYF